The 13 T cell receptor beta chains presented below share a single source sample, sequenced in a study of CD8 T cells in ankylosing spondylitis. These receptors' targets are unknown. General study findings and limits: Several highly homologous variants made up a TCR beta motif, and this motif appeared characteristic of ankylosing spondylitis blood.

Via MiXCR, TCRdb re-called the 5' RACE reads, giving one row per CDR3 protein. The data contain more than 500,000 distinct CDR3 sequences, about 5.4% of them seen just once; the ten biggest clones take up under 4.5%. Sample: blood, either unsorted or a sorted T cell fraction (not recorded which). The receptor set was obtained from a male donor with ankylosing spondylitis.

The V gene is TRBV27, the J gene TRBJ1-2, with TRBD1 identical over 7 bases. Germline V gene lookup returns CDR1 MNHEY and CDR2 SMNVEV (reference sequence). V lost 7 bases and J lost 0; bases outside the gene matches: 5. This CDR3 has 14 amino acids. The DNA for the CDR3 is TGTGCCAGCAAGGGACAGCTCTCTAACTATGGCTACACCTTC. The encoded protein is CASKGQLSNYGYTF.

V usage is TRBV7-3 and J usage is TRBJ2-1; no clear D gene. V lost 2 bases and J 15 bases, leaving 14 bases between the germline ends. The germline V gene has CDR1 SGHTA and CDR2 FQGTGA. The CDR3 is 12 amino acids. The CDR3 here is CASSLPSAQVFF. CDR3 sequence (DNA): TGTGCCAGCAGCTTACCTTCGGCTCAGGTGTTCTTC. Supplemented by reference TRBV7-3 and TRBJ2-1, the full variable domain reads GAGVSQTPSNKVTEKGKYVELRCDPISGHTALYWYRQSLGQGPEFLIYFQGTGAADDSGLPNDRFFAVRPEGSVSTLKIQRTERGDSAVYLCASSLPSAQVFFGPGTRLTVL.

This clonotype has only a few counts. DNA for the CDR3: TGTGCCAGCAGCGTAGGTGGGACAGCCGCCGGTCAGCCCCAGCATTTT. Its translation: CASSVGGTAAGQPQHF. The J gene is TRBJ1-5, the V gene TRBV9; 7 bases match TRBD1. This CDR3 contains 16 residues. Germline V lookup: CDR1 SGDLS, CDR2 YYNGEE. The ends lost 0 bases at V and 6 bases at J; junction bases unmatched: 9.

In this sample, this clonotype turned up many times. Written as DNA, the CDR3 is TGTGCCAGCAGTTCCCCCGGGGATACGCAGTATTTT. Protein sequence: CASSSPGDTQYF. The rearrangement joins TRBV6-5 to TRBJ2-3; D is undetermined. Trimming removed 4 bases at V and 6 bases at J, with 8 bases between. This CDR3 is 12 amino acids long. Germline CDR1 MNHEY, CDR2 SVGAGI.

At least ten counts were recorded for this clonotype. The chain recombines TRBV28 with TRBJ1-2; D is perhaps TRBD1 (6 bases). The CDR3 is made up of 13 amino acids. Germline V gives CDR1 MDHEN, CDR2 SYDVKM. Trimming pared 5 bases from V and 8 bases from J, leaving 15 bases between. This CDR3 reads CASSTDRFEGYTF. The CDR3 DNA is TGTGCCAGCAGTACTGACAGGTTTGAGGGCTACACCTTC.

This clonotype was seen at least ten times. The V and J genes are TRBV6-5 and TRBJ1-2; D is ambiguous. Germline V gene lookup returns CDR1 MNHEY and CDR2 SVGAGI. Trimming removed 5 bases from V and 0 bases from J, with 10 bases in between. This CDR3 spans 14 amino acids. The CDR3 spells CASSLDRANYGYTF. CDR3 in DNA: TGTGCCAGCAGTCTCGATCGAGCTAACTATGGCTACACCTTC.

This clonotype was observed many times. The gene calls are TRBV9 and TRBJ1-1, with a possible D match to TRBD1 (6 bases). The V end lost 0 bases, the J end lost 7 bases, and 13 bases lay between the germline ends. The germline gives CDR1 SGDLS, CDR2 YYNGEE. This CDR3 region has 14 residues. CDR3 loop: CASSVAGRGNEAFF. Here the CDR3 DNA reads TGTGCCAGCAGCGTAGCGGGCAGGGGTAATGAAGCTTTCTTT.

V usage is TRBV7-2 and J usage is TRBJ2-7, with a possible D match to TRBD1 (5 bases). This CDR3 contains 14 residues. Trimming shortened V by 1 base and J by 6 bases, and 13 bases separated the two germline ends. Germline values: CDR1 SGHTA, CDR2 FQGNSA. CDR3 residues: CASSLVLGPGEQYF. The DNA for the CDR3 is TGTGCCAGCAGCTTAGTTTTGGGGCCAGGCGAGCAGTACTTC.

The sample holds many counts of this clonotype. The chain links TRBV5-1 to TRBJ2-3; TRBD2 aligns across 9 bases. The germline gives CDR1 SGHRS, CDR2 YFSETQ. V trimming: 7 bases; J trimming: 4 bases; junction bases outside the gene matches: 7. The CDR3 length is 14 residues. The CDR3 sequence: CASGTSTTPDTQYF. The CDR3 DNA reads TGCGCCAGCGGGACTAGCACCACGCCAGATACGCAGTATTTT.

This clonotype was detected many times. The genes are TRBV4-3 and TRBJ2-5, with D unresolved. The CDR3 length is 16 residues. The germline gives CDR1 LGHNA, CDR2 YSLEER. V was trimmed by 0 bases and J by 1 base, leaving 12 bases between them. CDR3 DNA: TGCGCCAGCAGCCAAGATTGGAAAAAGCGCCAAGAGACCCAGTACTTC. Translating gives CASSQDWKKRQETQYF.

At least ten counts were recorded for this clonotype. V usage is TRBV25-1 and J usage is TRBJ2-3; no definite D call. Looked up from germline, CDR1 is MGHDK and CDR2 is SYGVNS. The germline V and J ends were trimmed by 5 bases and 0 bases, with 9 bases remaining between them. The CDR3 spans 14 residues. CDR3 coding DNA: TGTGCCAGCAGTCCCAGACATAGCACAGATACGCAGTATTTT. As protein: CASSPRHSTDTQYF.

Many counts were recorded for this clonotype. The genes are TRBV2 and TRBJ2-7; D could derive from TRBD1 or TRBD2 (6 bases each). Per germline, CDR1 SNHLY and CDR2 FYNNEI. V lost 8 bases to trimming and J lost 2 bases, with 13 bases between them. The length of the CDR3 is 13 residues. CDR3 bases: TGTGCCAGCTCCGAGGGGGGCGCCTACGAGCAGTACTTC. Its protein is CASSEGGAYEQYF.

This clonotype was recorded at least ten times. This chain joins TRBV7-9 and TRBJ2-5; 7 bases fit TRBD1. The CDR3 spans 16 residues. V lost 0 bases and J lost 4; bases outside the gene matches: 8. Germline assignment: CDR1 SEHNR and CDR2 FQNEAQ (reference sequence). CDR3 region: CASSLAGTVLLETQYF. CDR3 DNA sequence: TGTGCCAGCAGCTTAGCTGGGACAGTACTACTAGAGACCCAGTACTTC.